This T cell receptor beta chain was captured by sequencing in a study of tumor and adjacent non-tumor tissue in lung cancer. Looking at the study overall: Some 4.1 million productive TCRbeta reads were obtained per sample on average.

With regard to this clonotype: Antigen unknown. At one end the junction does not follow the germline gene, possibly because of a read error.

Study-wide points: In normal lung, the top 100 clones were significantly more dominant than in tumor.

No cell sorting was done before RNA was extracted from the tissue. This non-tumor lung sample came from over 3 cm beyond the tumor edge. Newly diagnosed lung cancer patients had thoracic surgery in China, August–late 2014, without prior chemotherapy. The library came from three nested PCR rounds adapted from ARM-PCR protocols. One entry per CDR3 protein, called by TCRdb with MiXCR from the multiplex PCR reads. The sample lists 70,000 to 95,000 distinct CDR3 sequences, over 65% seen once, with 40% in the top ten. The sequenced sample was distant non-tumor lung tissue. This TCR came from a man between 65 and 85 years old with non-small cell lung cancer.

CDR3 sequence: CASSRTLAGKGNEQCF. The CDR3 nucleotides read TGCGCCAGCAGCCGGACACTAGCGGGAAAGGGGAACGAGCAGTGCTTC. The chain recombines TRBV4-1 with TRBJ2-7, with 10 bases fitting TRBD2. The CDR3 length is 16 residues. CDR1 is MGHRA and CDR2 is YSYEKL in the germline V gene.